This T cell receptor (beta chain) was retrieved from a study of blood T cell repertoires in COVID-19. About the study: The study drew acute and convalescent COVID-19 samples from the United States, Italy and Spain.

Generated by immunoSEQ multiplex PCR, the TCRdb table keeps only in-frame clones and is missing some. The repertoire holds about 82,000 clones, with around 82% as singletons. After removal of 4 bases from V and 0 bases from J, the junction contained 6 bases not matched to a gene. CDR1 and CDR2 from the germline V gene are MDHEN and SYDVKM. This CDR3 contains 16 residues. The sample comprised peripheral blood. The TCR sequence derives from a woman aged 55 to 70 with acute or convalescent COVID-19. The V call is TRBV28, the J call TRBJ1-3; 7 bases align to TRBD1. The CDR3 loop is CASSSGGQSSGNTIYF. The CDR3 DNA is TGTGCCAGCAGTTCAGGGGGGCAGAGCTCTGGAAACACCATATATTTT.